The next 5 T cell receptor beta chains were all read from a single sample in a study of regulatory T cells in long-lasting Graves disease. The time point here: newly diagnosed GD, antithyroid drugs for less than 3 months. From PBMCs, RNA was extracted and then used to make the TCR library. TCR beta libraries were built with iRepertoire HTBI primers and Arm-PCR of CDR3 regions. TCRdb reprocessed the multiplex PCR reads via MiXCR and lists one record per CDR3 protein. The sample records about 380,000 distinct CDR3 sequences, roughly a sixth being singletons. The material was peripheral blood mononuclear cells (PBMCs), obtained at new diagnosis, from a patient treated with antithyroid drugs. The receptors stem from a female donor with Graves disease.

The J gene is TRBJ1-2, the V gene TRBV15; a weak D match, TRBD1 (6 bases). The CDR3 extends over 15 amino acids. Germline V gene sequence: CDR1 LNHNV, CDR2 YYDKDF (reference sequence). V lost 2 bases and J lost 1, with 11 bases in between. CDR3 sequence reads: CATSRRDTDNYGYTF. CDR3 sequence (DNA): TGTGCCACCAGCAGACGGGACACCGATAACTATGGCTACACCTTC. Complete variable domain (other parts from reference TRBV15 and TRBJ1-2): DAMVIQNPRYQVTQFGKPVTLSCSQTLNHNVMYWYQQKSSQAPKLLFHYYDKDFNNEADTPDNFQSRRPNTSFCFLDIRSPGLGDTAMYLCATSRRDTDNYGYTFGSGTRLTVV.

This clonotype has a count of ten or more. The rearrangement joins TRBV6-2 or TRBV6-3 to TRBJ1-6; D ambiguous. The CDR3 consists of 17 residues. Trimming left V 4 bases short and J 0 bases short, with 13 bases between. CDR1 is MNHEY and CDR2 is SVGEGT in the germline V gene. CDR3 bases: TGTGCCAGCAGTTCGGACCGACGGAGCTCCTATAATTCACCCCTCCACTTT. It encodes CASSSDRRSSYNSPLHF.

This sequence joins TRBV24-1 and TRBJ2-2, with 7 bases lining up with TRBD2. Looked up from germline, CDR1 is KGHDR and CDR2 is SFDVKD. J lost 1 base, V lost 6 bases, and 10 bases had no gene match. The CDR3 has 17 residues. In nucleotides, the CDR3 is TGTGCCACCAGTCCTCACGCCGGGACTATGAACACCGGGGAGCTGTTTTTT. Translating it yields CATSPHAGTMNTGELFF.

This chain links TRBV19 with TRBJ1-6; 8 bases fit TRBD1. Losses at the gene ends were 0 bases for V and 8 bases for J; bases not matched to a gene: 9. Germline V gives CDR1 LNHDA, CDR2 SQIVND (reference sequence). The CDR3 runs to 17 residues. The CDR3 DNA sequence: TGTGCCAGTAGTATAGATCGACCAGGGGGCGGCTATTCACCCCTCCACTTT. This encodes CASSIDRPGGGYSPLHF.

This clonotype came up many times. The V call is TRBV27, the J call TRBJ2-1; tentatively, D is TRBD2 (6 bases). Germline V gives CDR1 MNHEY, CDR2 SMNVEV (reference sequence). V gave up 6 bases and J gave up 5 bases, with 14 bases separating them. CDR3 size: 14 residues. CDR3 amino acids: CASSRGGADNEQFF. The CDR3 bases are TGTGCCAGCAGCCGGGGAGGCGCCGACAATGAGCAGTTCTTC.